Only a few counts were recorded for the clone carrying this T cell receptor beta chain. The record originates from a study of T cell responses to AZD1222 COVID-19 vaccine. Looked up from germline, CDR1 is MNHNS and CDR2 is SASEGT. This CDR3 has 18 residues. Germline trimming cut 2 bases from V and 1 base from J; bases unmatched to any gene: 13. Only in-frame clones appear in the TCRdb table, and some are missing; sequencing was by immunoSEQ multiplex PCR. The sample yields 60,000 to 85,000 clones, roughly 87% seen once. This sequence was found in an adult who received the AZD1222 COVID-19 vaccine. V is TRBV6-1 and J is TRBJ2-7; 8 bases agree with TRBD1. The sample here was peripheral blood, taken 28 days after the second AZD1222 dose. The CDR3 loop is CASSEPRLGQGGSYEQYF. DNA for the CDR3: TGTGCCAGCAGTGAACCTCGTCTCGGACAGGGAGGTTCCTACGAGCAGTACTTC.